The rows below give T cell receptor beta chains drawn from one sample of a study of blood T cell repertoires in COVID-19. Assay used: immunoSEQ multiplex PCR; TCRdb lists only in-frame clones, some missing. The profile covers roughly 340,000 clones, with around 90% appearing a single time and approximately 3% taken by the ten largest. Sequencing was done on a sample of peripheral blood. The receptors were gathered from a woman in her 30s with COVID-19, enrolled during active disease. Both conserved end residues are part of each CDR3. D genes are given only for firm matches. The size entry is marked missing in some rows and otherwise reads once, few, many or a size class.

>.|TRBV6-5|TRBD1|TRBJ1-1
TGTGCCAGCAGTTACCGACAGGGGAACACTGAAGCTTTCTTT
CASSYRQGNTEAFF
>.|TRBV19|.|TRBJ2-2
TGTGCCAGTAGTATATCGTCAGCCGGGGAGCTGTTTTTT
CASSISSAGELFF
>.|TRBV11-2|TRBD1|TRBJ1-2
TGTGCCAGCAGCGGACAGGATGGCTACACCTTC
CASSGQDGYTF
>once|TRBV15|.|TRBJ1-6
TGTGCCACCAGCAGAGATGGGGCATCACCCCTCCACTTT
CATSRDGASPLHF
>.|TRBV9|.|TRBJ2-2
TGTGCCAGCAGCCCTTTACTTACTAGGAGGGCCGGGGAGCTGTTTTTT
CASSPLLTRRAGELFF
>.|TRBV12-5|TRBD1|TRBJ2-6
TGTGCTAGTGGTTTGGTGTATGGGACAGGGATTCTCTCTGGGGCCAACGTCCTGACTTTC
CASGLVYGTGILSGANVLTF
>.|TRBV3-1/TRBV3-2|.|TRBJ1-1
TGTGCCAGCAGCCCCGCCCGACAGGTGAACACTGAAGCTTTCTTT
CASSPARQVNTEAFF
>.|TRBV19|.|TRBJ1-2
TGTGCCAGTAGGAGTGAGGGAGCCTTTCTACGCTTC
CASRSEGAFLRF
>.|TRBV27|TRBD1|TRBJ2-1
TGTGCCAGCACACTCACAGGGACAGCGCCCTACAATGAGCAGTTCTTC
CASTLTGTAPYNEQFF
>.|TRBV11-2|TRBD2|TRBJ2-3
TGTGCCAGCAGCACGCCGGGGGGGCCCACAGATACGCAGTATTTT
CASSTPGGPTDTQYF
>.|TRBV7-2|TRBD1|TRBJ1-2
TGTGCCAGCAGCTTAGCGTCAGGACAGGGCACCTATGGCTACACCTTC
CASSLASGQGTYGYTF
>once|TRBV6-4|TRBD2|TRBJ2-1
TGTGCCAGCAGTGTCCAACTAGCGGCCTCCTACAATGAGCAGTTCTTC
CASSVQLAASYNEQFF
>.|TRBV4-2|.|TRBJ1-4
TGTGCCAGCAGCCAAGAGGTACACCGTAATGAAAAACTGTTTTTT
CASSQEVHRNEKLFF
>.|TRBV4-3|TRBD1|TRBJ1-1
TGCGCCAGCAGCCAGCACAGGGGGATGAACACTGAAGCTTTCTTT
CASSQHRGMNTEAFF
>.|TRBV5-1|TRBD2|TRBJ2-5
TGCGCCAGCAGCTTGGAGGGACTAGCGGGGGAGACCCAGTACTTC
CASSLEGLAGETQYF
>.|TRBV19|TRBD2|TRBJ2-1
TGTGCCAGTAGTTCGGGACTAGCGGGAGGTTGGTATGAGCAGTTCTTC
CASSSGLAGGWYEQFF
>.|TRBV29-1|.|TRBJ1-5
TGCAGCGTTTCGCTGGGGCAGAACAATCAGCCCCAGCATTTT
CSVSLGQNNQPQHF
>once|TRBV4-1|TRBD1|TRBJ2-7
TGCGCCAGCAGCCAAAGGACAGGGAATCGAATATCGCCCTACGAGCAGTACTTC
CASSQRTGNRISPYEQYF
>.|TRBV28|TRBD1|TRBJ2-1
TGTGCCAGCAGGTGGGGACAGGGGCCCTATGAGCAGTTCTTC
CASRWGQGPYEQFF
>.|TRBV6-2/TRBV6-3|.|TRBJ2-1
TGTGCCAGCAGTTACAGGGACTGGAGCTCCTACAATGAGCAGTTCTTC
CASSYRDWSSYNEQFF
>.|TRBV9|TRBD1|TRBJ1-5
TGTGCCAGCAGCCTGGGACAGGGGAGCAATCAGCCCCAGCATTTT
CASSLGQGSNQPQHF
>.|TRBV19|TRBD2|TRBJ2-3
TGTGCCAGTGACGGGGGGGGCACAGATACGCAGTATTTT
CASDGGGTDTQYF
>.|TRBV30|.|TRBJ2-7
TGTGCCTGGAACGGCTACGAGCAGTACTTC
CAWNGYEQYF
>.|TRBV7-2|.|TRBJ2-5
TGTGCCAGCAGCTTTACTCCGCAAGAGACCCAGTACTTC
CASSFTPQETQYF
>.|TRBV7-2|.|TRBJ1-5
TGTGCCAGCAGCTTATCAGGGGTATCGGGGAATCAGCCCCAGCATTTT
CASSLSGVSGNQPQHF
>.|TRBV7-2|.|TRBJ2-1
TGTGCCAGCAGCACCCGTACCAGGGGGGACAATGAGCAGTTCTTC
CASSTRTRGDNEQFF